The rows below give T cell receptor beta chains drawn from one sample of a study of memory CD4+ T cells and cytomegalovirus serostatus. TCRdb's table, derived via immunoSEQ multiplex PCR, lists solely in-frame clones and lacks some. The repertoire holds 30,000 to 40,000 clones, with roughly 85% as singletons. Input material: memory CD4+ T cells from blood. Source of these receptors: an adult in good health and CMV-seropositive. Each CDR3 is given with its conserved first and last residue. The order of the fields is J gene, V gene, D gene, CDR3 DNA, CDR3 protein. A D gene is named only where the DNA matches it firmly.

TRBJ1-2 | TRBV10-3 | NA | TGTGCCATCAGTGAGGATTCCAGGGCGGGCGGCTACACCTTC | CAISEDSRAGGYTF
TRBJ2-7 | TRBV7-3 | NA | TGTGCCAGCAGCTTATCCCCCAGCCTTTACGAGCAGTACTTC | CASSLSPSLYEQYF
TRBJ2-1 | TRBV29-1 | TRBD2 | TGCAGCGTGACTAGCGGGGGGGCCTTGTCATGGCAGTTCTTC | CSVTSGGALSWQFF
TRBJ2-1 | TRBV5-4 | NA | TGTGCCAGCAGCTTGGGAGAGGGAGATGAGCAGTTCTTC | CASSLGEGDEQFF
TRBJ1-5 | TRBV2 | TRBD1 | TGTGCCAGCAGCCTCAGGACAGGGGGATATCAGCCCCAGCATTTT | CASSLRTGGYQPQHF
TRBJ2-5 | TRBV25-1 | NA | TGTGCCAGCAGTGAATTCGGTAGGGAGACCCAGTACTTC | CASSEFGRETQYF
TRBJ2-3 | TRBV15 | NA | TGTGCCACCAGCCGCCGACAGATCTCCCCAGATACGCAGTATTTT | CATSRRQISPDTQYF
TRBJ2-1 | TRBV18 | NA | TGTGCCAGCTCCCCGCGGGCCGGGAGCTCCTACAATGAGCAGTTCTTC | CASSPRAGSSYNEQFF
TRBJ2-7 | TRBV7-9 | NA | TGTGCCAGCAGCTTAGCGGTCCTAGAGTCGAGTGAGCAGTACTTC | CASSLAVLESSEQYF
TRBJ1-4 | TRBV28 | TRBD1 | TGTGCCAGCAGTTTTCGGACAGGGGGCGAAAAACTGTTTTTT | CASSFRTGGEKLFF